A single sample gave rise to the 19 T cell receptor beta chains below, sequenced in a study of blood T cell repertoires in COVID-19. Repertoires were generated with immunoSEQ multiplex PCR, while TCRdb's copy carries only in-frame clones and drops some. The table lists roughly 200,000 clones, more than 80% of them singletons. Source material: peripheral blood. These receptors all stem from a woman aged 40 to 50 with COVID-19, enrolled during active disease.

A few counts support this clone. The genes are TRBV11-3 and TRBJ2-1, with TRBD1 matching over 7 bases. V gave up 3 bases and J gave up 5 bases; unmatched junction bases: 1. Germline CDR1 reads SGHNT; CDR2 reads YENEEA. There are 13 residues in the CDR3. CDR3 in amino acids: CASSFDRDNEQFF. The CDR3 DNA is TGTGCCAGCAGCTTTGACAGGGACAATGAGCAGTTCTTC.

The rearrangement joins TRBV11-2 to TRBJ2-5, with 9 bases identical to TRBD2. This CDR3 is 16 amino acids long. Germline V gene sequence: CDR1 SGHAT, CDR2 FQNNGV. V was pared by 1 base and J by 5 bases, with 8 bases of the junction left unmatched. The CDR3 DNA follows: TGTGCCAGCAGCTTAGGTTGGCGGGGGGGCCCGGAGACCCAGTACTTC. It encodes CASSLGWRGGPETQYF.

The CDR3 spells CASSPRQGLPSGYTF. In DNA form, the CDR3 reads TGTGCCAGCAGCCCCAGACAGGGCCTGCCTTCGGGCTACACCTTC. The rearrangement uses TRBV14 and TRBJ1-2; 7 bases agree with TRBD1. Germline-derived CDR1 and CDR2 are SGHDN and FVKESK. The CDR3 consists of 15 residues. Trimming removed 4 bases from V and 8 bases from J; junction bases left unmatched: 13.

V gene TRBV6-1 combines with J gene TRBJ2-3; D is unresolved. Trimming shortened V by 4 bases and J by 2 bases, and 16 bases separated the two germline ends. Germline values: CDR1 MNHNS, CDR2 SASEGT. The CDR3 consists of 16 residues. The CDR3 region has the DNA TGTGCCAGCAGTGTGATTAGTGATCTGAACACAGATACGCAGTATTTT. Amino acid sequence: CASSVISDLNTDTQYF.

The V and J genes are TRBV3-1 (or the pseudogene TRBV3-2) and TRBJ2-5; D unclear. Germline V gene data show CDR1 as LGHDT and CDR2 as YNNKEL (reference sequence). The V gene lost 4 bases and the J gene lost 1 base, with 4 bases spanning the gap. CDR3 length: 12 amino acids. Here the CDR3 reads CASSLGQETQYF. DNA of the CDR3: TGTGCCAGCAGCCTCGGCCAAGAGACCCAGTACTTC.

The chain couples TRBV30 to TRBJ2-3, with 11 nucleotides matching TRBD2. The CDR3 consists of 15 residues. V lost 5 bases to trimming and J lost 1 base; unmatched junction nucleotides: 5. CDR1 and CDR2 (germline): GTSNPN, SVGIG (reference sequence). The CDR3 protein is CAWGTSGDGTDTQYF. In nucleotides, the CDR3 is TGTGCCTGGGGGACTAGCGGTGACGGCACAGATACGCAGTATTTT.

The J gene is TRBJ1-1, the V gene TRBV28; TRBD1 matches 9 bases. There are 14 residues in the CDR3. J was trimmed by 7 bases and V by 5 bases; bases with no gene match: 8. Germline CDR1 MDHEN, CDR2 SYDVKM. DNA of the CDR3: TGTGCCAGCAGTAGATCCGGGACAGGGTTTGAAGCTTTCTTT. Encoded protein: CASSRSGTGFEAFF.

The chain combines TRBV21-1 with TRBJ1-6. TRBV21-1 is assigned pseudogene status. The CDR3 consists of 13 residues. CDR3 DNA: TGTGCCAGCAGGAAATGGGGACTATCACCCCTCCACTTT. Protein product: CASRKWGLSPLHF.

This clone appeared a single time. The rearrangement uses TRBV2 and TRBJ2-3; the match to TRBD2 covers 10 bases. CDR3 length equals 17 residues. The germline gives CDR1 SNHLY, CDR2 FYNNEI. J was trimmed by 4 bases and V by 7 bases; bases with no gene match: 14. The CDR3 bases are TGTGCCAGCACAGCTAGCGGGAGAGGGGGAGGCTCAGATACGCAGTATTTT. It is translated as CASTASGRGGGSDTQYF. The full variable domain, in which reference TRBV2 and TRBJ2-3 provide the parts outside the CDR3, is EPEVTQTPSHQVTQMGQEVILRCVPISNHLYFYWYRQILGQKVEFLVSFYNNEISEKSEIFDDQFSVERPDGSNFTLKIRSTKLEDSAMYFCASTASGRGGGSDTQYFGPGTRLTVL.

The gene calls are TRBV6-5 and TRBJ1-4, with a weak D call TRBD1 (5 bases). Per the germline V gene, CDR1 is MNHEY and CDR2 is SVGAGI. Between the trimmed V and J ends, which lost 6 bases and 4 bases, there was a span of 15 bases. The CDR3 sequence is 15 residues long. The CDR3 bases are TGTGCCAGCAGATATCGCGGGGGAGTTAATGAAAAACTGTTTTTT. Amino acids: CASRYRGGVNEKLFF.

The rearrangement joins TRBV5-1 to TRBJ1-2; D is unclear. This CDR3 is 15 amino acids long. Trimming took 4 bases from V and 0 from J, leaving 13 bases between them. The germline V gene has CDR1 SGHRS and CDR2 YFSETQ. For the CDR3, the DNA is TGCGCCAGCAGCCCCCTCCCTGTTGCTAACTATGGCTACACCTTC. Its protein is CASSPLPVANYGYTF.

The chain is built from TRBV15 and TRBJ2-5, with TRBD2 identical over 7 bases. With 3 bases clipped from V and 2 bases from J, the junction kept 6 bases outside the gene matches. Germline V gene data show CDR1 as LNHNV and CDR2 as YYDKDF (reference sequence). This CDR3 contains 15 residues. The CDR3 DNA follows: TGTGCCACCAGCAGCCCTAGCGGCCATCAAGAGACCCAGTACTTC. It codes for CATSSPSGHQETQYF.

V is TRBV6-6 and J is TRBJ2-5; TRBD1 matches at 9 bases. Germline assignment: CDR1 MNHNY and CDR2 SVGAGI (reference sequence). The CDR3 has 15 residues. The V and J ends lost 3 bases and 4 bases, in that order; junction bases with no gene match: 6. CDR3 amino acids: CASSYGQGRGETQYF. The CDR3 DNA is TGTGCCAGCAGTTATGGACAGGGGCGAGGAGAGACCCAGTACTTC.

This chain connects TRBV7-9 to TRBJ1-6, with D perhaps matching TRBD1 (5 bases). Germline V lookup: CDR1 SEHNR, CDR2 FQNEAQ (reference sequence). V gave up 4 bases and J gave up 4 bases, with 14 bases separating them. The CDR3 length is 16 residues. The CDR3 sequence is CASSSARQGYNSPLHF. The CDR3 nucleotides are TGTGCCAGCAGCTCAGCCCGGCAGGGTTATAATTCACCCCTCCACTTT.

This chain uses TRBV6-5 with TRBJ2-5; D may be TRBD2 (5 bases). This CDR3 is built from 14 residues. Per the germline V gene, CDR1 is MNHEY and CDR2 is SVGAGI. V lost 7 bases and J 1 base, leaving 13 bases between the germline ends. CDR3 sequence (DNA): TGTGCCAGCAAAATGTATGGAGGCCAAGAGACCCAGTACTTC. This codes for CASKMYGGQETQYF.

The chain links TRBV19 to TRBJ1-1, with D possibly being TRBD1 (6 bases). Germline CDR1 LNHDA, CDR2 SQIVND (reference sequence). V lost 10 bases and J lost 1, with 28 bases in between. This CDR3 comprises 18 residues. CDR3: CATQTWVRSRGANTEAFF. The CDR3 nucleotides read TGTGCCACGCAGACTTGGGTACGTTCCCGGGGGGCGAACACTGAAGCTTTCTTT.

The count of this clone is one. This rearrangement joins TRBV6-5 to TRBJ2-5; D possibly corresponds to TRBD1 (5 bases). Germline V gene lookup returns CDR1 MNHEY and CDR2 SVGAGI. With 0 bases removed from V and 9 bases from J, the gap between germline ends came to 17 bases. The CDR3 loop spans 15 amino acids. The CDR3 nucleotides are TGTGCCAGCAGTTACTCGTTGAGGAGCCAAGGGGCCCAGTACTTC. Its translation is CASSYSLRSQGAQYF.

The chain combines TRBV10-3 with TRBJ2-1; D might be TRBD2 (6 bases). With 6 bases removed from V and 0 bases from J, the gap between germline ends came to 12 bases. The CDR3 has 15 residues. The germline V gene has CDR1 ENHRY and CDR2 SYGVKD. The CDR3 DNA reads as TGTGCCATCAGCCGCCTGGAGGGCTCCTACAATGAGCAGTTCTTC. Its protein is CAISRLEGSYNEQFF.

Only a few counts were recorded for this clone. The CDR3 region has the DNA TGTGCCAGCAGTGACAGGGTGAACATTCAGTACTTC. This encodes CASSDRVNIQYF. This rearrangement joins TRBV28 to TRBJ2-4, with 7 bases aligning to TRBD1. The CDR3 runs 12 residues. With 5 bases clipped from V and 7 bases from J, the junction kept 2 bases outside the gene matches. Germline V CDR1 and CDR2: MDHEN, SYDVKM.